The 11 T cell receptor beta chains reported below all come from one sample, sequenced in a study of a mutant IDH1 vaccine in newly diagnosed glioma. Produced via immunoSEQ multiplex PCR; TCRdb's table is partial and in-frame only. The sample contains approximately 70,000 clones, around 74% of which appear only once. The sample's time point: baseline, week 1 (first vaccination visit). Treatment reported: pre-vaccination baseline after standard-of-care therapy. The specimen comprised PBMCs, sampled from a glioma patient treated with radiotherapy, temozolomide or both. These receptors all come from a man aged 45 to 65 with glioma.

The chain couples TRBV6-5 to TRBJ1-2; no reliable D call. This CDR3 has 12 residues. Germline CDR1 reads MNHEY; CDR2 reads SVGAGI. V lost 6 bases and J lost 4, with 9 bases in between. The DNA for the CDR3 is TGTGCCAGCAGCCAGTCTGCCTATGGCTACACCTTC. Its translation is CASSQSAYGYTF.

This chain uses TRBV4-1 with TRBJ2-7, with a weak D call TRBD1 (5 bases). Per the germline V gene, CDR1 is MGHRA and CDR2 is YSYEKL. This CDR3 has 14 amino acids. V lost 1 base to trimming and J lost 2 bases, with 9 bases between them. CDR3 nucleotide sequence: TGCGCCAGCAGCCAAGGGGGCTCACCCTACGAGCAGTACTTC. It encodes CASSQGGSPYEQYF.

This clone was counted between two and nine times. J is TRBJ1-1 and V is TRBV7-9; D may be TRBD1 (6 bases). Per germline, CDR1 SEHNR and CDR2 FQNEAQ (reference sequence). The CDR3 runs to 12 residues. The germline V and J ends were trimmed by 8 bases and 4 bases, with 11 bases remaining between them. CDR3 DNA: TGTGCCAGCCGCAACAGGGCCACTGAAGCTTTCTTT. It yields the protein CASRNRATEAFF.

The chain carries TRBV5-6 and TRBJ1-2; D is undetermined. Germline CDR1 and CDR2: SGHDT and YYEEEE. CDR3 length equals 13 residues. The germline V and J ends were trimmed by 1 base and 4 bases, with 8 bases remaining between them. CDR3 nucleotide sequence: TGTGCCAGCAGCTTGTCGGGAAGCTATGGCTACACCTTC. This codes for CASSLSGSYGYTF.

This chain uses TRBV19 with TRBJ1-2; 12 bases map to TRBD1. Germline loops: CDR1 LNHDA, CDR2 SQIVND (reference sequence). The CDR3 is made up of 18 amino acids. The trim removed 4 bases at V and 4 bases at J, leaving 13 bases unmatched. DNA for the CDR3: TGTGCCAGTAGTAAAGCAGGGACAGGGGGCTCGTTCGGCTATGGCTACACCTTC. Amino acids: CASSKAGTGGSFGYGYTF.

The chain is built from TRBV9 and TRBJ2-1; D possibly matches TRBD1 or TRBD2 (5 bases each). The germline V and J ends were trimmed by 3 bases and 7 bases, with 23 bases remaining between them. The CDR3 totals 17 residues. CDR1 is SGDLS, CDR2 YYNGEE, per germline. As DNA, the CDR3 is TGTGCCAGCAGCGACCCACTGGAAGGGGACCGAGTGAATGAGCAGTTCTTC. Translation: CASSDPLEGDRVNEQFF.

The V gene is TRBV15, the J gene TRBJ1-2; 8 nucleotides match TRBD1. V shed 1 base and J 0 bases; nucleotides not matched to a gene: 4. The CDR3 has 16 amino acids. Germline V CDR1 and CDR2: LNHNV, YYDKDF (reference sequence). The CDR3 nucleotides read TGTGCCACCAGCAGAGGCCGGACAGGGACTAACTATGGCTACACCTTC. Translating gives CATSRGRTGTNYGYTF.

This chain uses TRBV19 with TRBJ2-5, with unresolved D. The CDR3 has 13 residues. Germline V gives CDR1 LNHDA, CDR2 SQIVND (reference sequence). The V end lost 3 bases, the J end lost 1 base, and 6 bases lay between the germline ends. The DNA for the CDR3 is TGTGCCAGTAGTATTATCTCCCAAGAGACCCAGTACTTC. Encoded protein: CASSIISQETQYF.

V and J are TRBV7-9 and TRBJ2-2; D not resolved. Germline-derived CDR1 and CDR2 are SEHNR and FQNEAQ (reference sequence). V was shortened by 2 bases and J by 1 base, with 8 bases between the two germline ends. The length of the CDR3 is 15 residues. CDR3 protein: CASSLSRLNTGELFF. The CDR3 DNA is TGTGCCAGCAGCTTATCACGGTTGAACACCGGGGAGCTGTTTTTT.

This rearrangement joins TRBV9 to TRBJ1-2, with a tentative D call TRBD1 (6 bases). Germline loops: CDR1 SGDLS, CDR2 YYNGEE. The CDR3 extends over 16 amino acids. The V end lost 0 bases, the J end lost 1 base, and 13 bases lay between the germline ends. CDR3 in amino acids: CASSVAGDGINYGYTF. The CDR3 DNA reads TGTGCCAGCAGCGTAGCAGGGGATGGAATTAACTATGGCTACACCTTC.

The genes are TRBV30 and TRBJ1-2, with no clear D. There are 15 residues in the CDR3. Trimming took off 0 bases at V and 0 bases at J, with 11 bases between the two ends. Germline CDR1 GTSNPN, CDR2 SVGIG (reference sequence). The CDR3 nucleotides read TGTGCCTGGAGTGTACGTCACAGCTCTAACTATGGCTACACCTTC. Amino acid sequence: CAWSVRHSSNYGYTF. The full variable domain, with the rest looked up from reference TRBV30 and TRBJ1-2, is SQTIHQWPATLVQPVGSPLSLECTVEGTSNPNLYWYRQAAGRGLQLLFYSVGIGQISSEVPQNLSASRPQDRQFILSSKKLLLSDSGFYLCAWSVRHSSNYGYTFGSGTRLTVV.